This entry describes one TCR beta chain. The antigen remains undetermined. The entry originates in a study of siplizumab effects on memory and regulatory T cells. Study observations and caveats: Naive T cells seemed more diverse than memory cells and seemed major alloresponse contributors. With siplizumab, cumulative frequency of CD4+ memory-derived alloreactive sequences dropped significantly.

The table came from immunoSEQ multiplex PCR; TCRdb's copy has only in-frame clones and leaves some out. The sample lists over 100,000 clones, roughly nine tenths occurring once. This CDR3 is built from 16 residues. Germline V lookup: CDR1 SGHTA, CDR2 FQGNSA. V lost 5 bases and J 0 bases, leaving 16 bases between the germline ends. This TCR came from a human donor in good health. The chain joins TRBV7-2 to TRBJ1-1, with a possible D match to TRBD1 (6 bases). The sample was Tregs sorted from blood. The CDR3 is CASSADGGAMNTEAFF. CDR3 coding DNA: TGTGCCAGCAGCGCTGACGGGGGGGCCATGAACACTGAAGCTTTCTTT.